This entry lists 6 T cell receptor beta chains sequenced from one sample in a study of T cell repertoires in aging, cancer and after chemotherapy. A mixed TRB-A/B primer pool amplified rearranged TRB by multiplex touch-down PCR. Each CDR3 protein is one row after TCRdb ran MiXCR on the multiplex PCR reads. The sample holds some 5,900 distinct CDR3 sequences, about a quarter seen once. Amplification of TCR beta used genomic DNA extracted from peripheral blood. Sequencing was carried out using blood. The origin of the receptors is a human donor with a blood cancer.

The chain has TRBV24-1 and TRBJ1-6; the D is unclear. This CDR3 comprises 13 residues. Trimming cost V 0 bases and J 10 bases, with 6 bases left between them. Germline CDR1 KGHDR, CDR2 SFDVKD. Written as DNA, the CDR3 is TGTGCCACCAGTGATTTGGGACGGTCACCCCTCCACTTT. Translated: CATSDLGRSPLHF.

This clonotype was seen only a few times. The chain carries TRBV7-2 and TRBJ2-3, with 15 positions matching TRBD2. The V gene's germline CDR1 is SGHTA and CDR2 FQGNSA. The CDR3 runs 15 residues. V gave up 5 bases and J gave up 10 bases; unmatched junction bases: 7. The CDR3 region is CASSPGLAGGLAQYF. The CDR3 coding sequence is TGTGCCAGCAGCCCGGGACTAGCGGGGGGTTTGGCGCAGTATTTT. Full variable domain (missing parts from reference TRBV7-2 and TRBJ2-3): GAGVSQSPSNKVTEKGKDVELRCDPISGHTALYWYRQSLGQGLEFLIYFQGNSAPDKSGLPSDRFSAERTGGSVSTLTIQRTQQEDSAVYLCASSPGLAGGLAQYFGPGTRLTVL.

This clonotype is medium-sized. V and J are TRBV5-4 and TRBJ2-5; D possibly matches TRBD1 or TRBD2 (7 bases each). The CDR3 runs 16 residues. Trimming left V 1 base short and J 2 bases short, with 15 bases between. Germline V lookup: CDR1 SGHNT, CDR2 YYREEE (reference sequence). The CDR3 loop reads CASSLRQGGTQETQYF. The CDR3 DNA reads as TGTGCCAGCAGCTTGCGGCAGGGGGGGACTCAAGAGACCCAGTACTTC.

The chain links TRBV2 to TRBJ2-1, with 8 bases identical to TRBD2. Trimming cost V 8 bases and J 9 bases; bases outside gene matches: 12. CDR3 length equals 14 residues. CDR1 is SNHLY, CDR2 FYNNEI, per germline. The chain's CDR3 is CASHLDRSGGEQFF. CDR3 nucleotide sequence: TGTGCCAGCCATCTAGACCGGAGCGGGGGTGAGCAGTTCTTC.

The chain joins TRBV7-3 to TRBJ1-3, with 8 bases aligning to TRBD1. The J segment lost 1 base and the V segment lost 4 bases, leaving 12 bases of the junction unmatched. CDR3 length equals 18 residues. CDR1 is SGHTA, CDR2 FQGTGA, per germline. The CDR3 nucleotides are TGTGCCAGCAGCTCCGGGGGGGACAGGAGGGGATCTGGAAACACCATATATTTT. The encoded protein is CASSSGGDRRGSGNTIYF. The variable domain in full, with the rest retrieved from reference TRBV7-3 and TRBJ1-3, is GAGVSQTPSNKVTEKGKYVELRCDPISGHTALYWYRQSLGQGPEFLIYFQGTGAADDSGLPNDRFFAVRPEGSVSTLKIQRTERGDSAVYLCASSSGGDRRGSGNTIYFGEGSWLTVV.

By share, this clonotype counts as medium-sized. V usage is TRBV5-1 and J usage is TRBJ2-2; D is unclear. Trimming stripped 2 bases from V and 3 bases from J, with 8 bases between. The CDR3 spans 14 residues. Germline CDR1 SGHRS, CDR2 YFSETQ. CDR3 sequence: CASSFTVDTGELFF. The CDR3 nucleotides read TGCGCCAGCAGCTTTACAGTTGACACCGGGGAGCTGTTTTTT.